The next 20 T cell receptor beta chains were all read from a single sample in a study of cytomegalovirus exposure and HLA in healthy donors. Use of 60 Vbeta and 13 Jbeta primers characterized the PCR. Clones were sequenced by immunoSEQ multiplex PCR, and TCRdb holds only the in-frame ones, with some missing. This sample has 150,000 to 200,000 clones, with around three quarters found just once. The specimen was PBMCs. These receptors all come from a woman younger than 45 in good health and CMV-seropositive.

The chain joins TRBV4-1 to TRBJ1-3; perhaps TRBD1 as D (6 bases). Germline V lookup: CDR1 MGHRA, CDR2 YSYEKL. The CDR3 loop spans 17 amino acids. Trimming removed 2 bases at V and 0 bases at J, with 14 bases between. Written as DNA, the CDR3 is TGCGCCAGCAGCCAATTCTTACAGGGAGTCTCTGGAAACACCATATATTTT. Its protein is CASSQFLQGVSGNTIYF.

Concerning this clone: The DNA is omitted, as the CDR3 cannot be located on it reliably, and the CDR3 follows TCRdb's listing. The V and J genes are TRBV27 and TRBJ2-3; TRBD2 is the table's D call, not checked against the DNA. Germline V gene data show CDR1 as MNHEY and CDR2 as SMNVEV (reference sequence). The CDR3 length equals 16 residues, ends included. CDR3 sequence reads: CASCFLGGRATDTQYF.

In its sample, this clone was seen once. The gene calls are TRBV5-8 and TRBJ2-7; possibly TRBD2 for D (6 bases). The CDR3 has 14 amino acids. Germline values: CDR1 SGHTS, CDR2 YDEGEE. V shed 4 bases and J shed 5 bases, with 16 bases lying between them. This chain's CDR3 is CASSGRRRAHEQYF. CDR3 DNA sequence: TGTGCCAGCAGCGGGCGGCGGAGGGCCCACGAGCAGTACTTC.

The CDR3 DNA follows: TGCGCCAGCAGCCGAGGACAGGCCCAAACTAATGAAAAACTGTTTTTT. Amino acids: CASSRGQAQTNEKLFF. The genes are TRBV4-3 and TRBJ1-4; 7 bases align to TRBD1. This CDR3 is built from 16 residues. From germline, CDR1 is LGHNA and CDR2 YSLEER. Germline trimming cut 4 bases from V and 1 base from J; bases unmatched to any gene: 6.

The chain links TRBV6-5 to TRBJ2-5; perhaps TRBD2 as D (6 bases). The V and J ends lost 7 bases and 3 bases respectively, with 12 bases between them. The germline V gene encodes CDR1 MNHEY and CDR2 SVGAGI. The CDR3 runs to 13 residues. In DNA, the CDR3 is TGTGCCAGCACCCGGGACTTGAAAGAGACCCAGTACTTC. Protein product: CASTRDLKETQYF.

This chain joins TRBV6-5 and TRBJ1-2, with 9 bases identical to TRBD1. CDR3 size: 14 residues. Germline loops: CDR1 MNHEY, CDR2 SVGAGI. The junction had 4 bases not matched to a gene; V was cut back by 3 bases and J by 5 bases. The CDR3 protein is CASSYGQGRYGYTF. CDR3 in DNA: TGTGCCAGCAGTTATGGACAGGGGCGATATGGCTACACCTTC.

This chain uses TRBV4-3 with TRBJ2-7; the match to TRBD2 covers 11 bases. After removal of 0 bases from V and 0 bases from J, the junction contained 7 bases not matched to a gene. The germline V gene encodes CDR1 LGHNA and CDR2 YSLEER. This CDR3 is built from 18 residues. In DNA form, the CDR3 reads TGCGCCAGCAGCCAAGATCGGGGGACTAGCGGATTCTCCTACGAGCAGTACTTC. The encoded protein is CASSQDRGTSGFSYEQYF.

The chain carries TRBV5-1 and TRBJ1-5; 9 bases agree with TRBD1. V gave up 0 bases and J gave up 5 bases; unmatched junction bases: 3. Germline CDR1 is SGHRS and CDR2 is YFSETQ. CDR3 length: 15 amino acids. The chain's CDR3 is CASSLGDREYQPQHF. DNA for the CDR3: TGCGCCAGCAGCTTGGGGGACAGGGAATATCAGCCCCAGCATTTT.

The V and J genes are TRBV18 and TRBJ1-4; TRBD1 aligns across 7 bases. Germline assignment: CDR1 KGHSH and CDR2 LQKENI. This CDR3 spans 13 amino acids. V was clipped by 6 bases and J by 3 bases; unmatched bases: 1. CDR3 in DNA: TGTGCCAGCTCCCAGGGGGCTAATGAAAAACTGTTTTTT. Translation: CASSQGANEKLFF.

In its sample, this clone was seen a few times. The DNA for the CDR3 is TGCGCCAGCAGCCAAGAGATCAGCTACGAGCAGTACTTC. Translated, it gives CASSQEISYEQYF. The gene calls are TRBV4-3 and TRBJ2-7; unclear D gene. Per the germline V gene, CDR1 is LGHNA and CDR2 is YSLEER. Trimming removed 0 bases from V and 3 bases from J, with 6 bases in between. The CDR3 length is 13 residues.

The chain combines TRBV5-1 with TRBJ1-1; D call uncertain. V gave up 2 bases and J gave up 3 bases, with 14 bases separating them. Germline CDR1 is SGHRS and CDR2 is YFSETQ. The CDR3 loop spans 15 amino acids. CDR3 residues: CASSLGNEGDTEAFF. CDR3 coding DNA: TGCGCCAGCAGCTTAGGGAACGAGGGTGACACTGAAGCTTTCTTT.

V usage is TRBV6-4 and J usage is TRBJ2-3, with 7 positions matching TRBD2. Germline V gene sequence: CDR1 MRHNA, CDR2 SNTAGT. Trimming took 9 bases from V and 4 from J; bases not matched to a gene: 10. The length of the CDR3 is 14 residues. In DNA form, the CDR3 reads TGTGCCAGTGCTGGGGGGGAGGGCGCAGATACGCAGTATTTT. It is translated as CASAGGEGADTQYF.

The chain recombines TRBV6-5 with TRBJ1-2; 7 bases match TRBD1. CDR1 is MNHEY, CDR2 SVGAGI, per germline. Unmatched junction bases numbered 5, after V lost 5 bases and J lost 5 bases. The CDR3 is 13 amino acids. The CDR3 nucleotides read TGTGCCAGCAGTAAGACAGGGCGATATGGCTACACCTTC. Translating it yields CASSKTGRYGYTF.

This clone was counted once. The CDR3 sequence is CASSQDHGTGNQPQHF. The DNA for the CDR3 is TGCGCCAGCAGCCAAGATCACGGGACAGGTAATCAGCCCCAGCATTTT. This rearrangement joins TRBV4-1 to TRBJ1-5, with 8 positions matching TRBD1. Trimming at V came to 0 bases and at J to 4 bases, leaving 5 bases not matched to a gene. Germline V gene data show CDR1 as MGHRA and CDR2 as YSYEKL. This CDR3 comprises 16 residues.

The chain carries TRBV6-5 and TRBJ2-1; D might be TRBD1 (6 bases). In germline, CDR1 is MNHEY, CDR2 SVGAGI. The CDR3 covers 14 residues. V lost 0 bases to trimming and J lost 5 bases, with 8 bases between them. The CDR3 coding sequence is TGTGCCAGCAGTTACTCGCAGGGGAACAATGAGCAGTTCTTC. Residues: CASSYSQGNNEQFF.

The chain uses TRBV9 and TRBJ2-1, with D possibly matching TRBD2 (5 bases). Germline CDR1 reads SGDLS; CDR2 reads YYNGEE. The V and J ends lost 1 base and 6 bases respectively, with 17 bases between them. This CDR3 has 16 residues. The CDR3 loop is CASSVSGLPSSNEQFF. In DNA, the CDR3 is TGTGCCAGCAGCGTAAGCGGCCTTCCTAGCAGCAATGAGCAGTTCTTC.

The V and J genes are TRBV19 and TRBJ1-3; no reliable D call. Germline V gives CDR1 LNHDA, CDR2 SQIVND (reference sequence). The CDR3 runs to 14 residues. Trimming cost V 3 bases and J 0 bases, with 6 bases left between them. The CDR3 DNA is TGTGCCAGTAGTATGTTCGGCTCTGGAAACACCATATATTTT. It is translated as CASSMFGSGNTIYF.

The chain employs TRBV5-1 and TRBJ2-1; 9 nucleotides line up with TRBD2. Germline V gene lookup returns CDR1 SGHRS and CDR2 YFSETQ. The CDR3 extends over 14 amino acids. V dropped 4 bases and J dropped 9; count of bases not matched to a gene: 8. This chain's CDR3 is CASSPSGTTAEQFF. CDR3 bases: TGCGCCAGCAGCCCTAGCGGGACAACGGCTGAGCAGTTCTTC.

DNA of the CDR3: TGTGCCAGCGATCCGGCAACTTGGGGCCGGAACACTGAAGCTTTCTTT. It specifies CASDPATWGRNTEAFF. The chain carries TRBV5-8 and TRBJ1-1, with D possibly TRBD1 on 5 matching bases. The V gene's germline CDR1 is SGHTS and CDR2 YDEGEE. V was shortened by 7 bases and J by 1 base, with 20 bases between the two germline ends. The CDR3 is 16 residues long.

In DNA, the CDR3 is TGTGCCAGCAGTGACGGGTTCTCCTACGAGCAGTACTTC. Its translation: CASSDGFSYEQYF. This rearrangement joins TRBV25-1 to TRBJ2-7, with unresolved D. V lost 3 bases, J lost 0 bases, and 6 bases lay in between. Germline V CDR1 and CDR2: MGHDK, SYGVNS. The CDR3 runs to 13 residues.